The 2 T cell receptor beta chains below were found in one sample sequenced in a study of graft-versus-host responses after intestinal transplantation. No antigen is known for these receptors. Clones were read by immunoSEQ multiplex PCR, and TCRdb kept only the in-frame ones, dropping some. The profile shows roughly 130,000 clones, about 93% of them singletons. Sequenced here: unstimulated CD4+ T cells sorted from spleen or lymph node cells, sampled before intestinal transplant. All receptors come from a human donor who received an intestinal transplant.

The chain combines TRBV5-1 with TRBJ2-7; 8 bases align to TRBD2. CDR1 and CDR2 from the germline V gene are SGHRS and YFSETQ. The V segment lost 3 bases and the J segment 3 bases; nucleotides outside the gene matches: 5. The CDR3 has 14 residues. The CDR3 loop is CASSSAGVYYEQYF. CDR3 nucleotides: TGCGCCAGCAGCTCAGCGGGAGTCTACTACGAGCAGTACTTC.

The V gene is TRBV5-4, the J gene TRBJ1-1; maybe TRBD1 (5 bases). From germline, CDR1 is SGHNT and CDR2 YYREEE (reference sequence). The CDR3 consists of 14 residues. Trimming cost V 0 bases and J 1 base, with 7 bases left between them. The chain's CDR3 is CASSLAGRNTEAFF. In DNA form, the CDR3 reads TGTGCCAGCAGCTTGGCGGGGCGGAACACTGAAGCTTTCTTT.